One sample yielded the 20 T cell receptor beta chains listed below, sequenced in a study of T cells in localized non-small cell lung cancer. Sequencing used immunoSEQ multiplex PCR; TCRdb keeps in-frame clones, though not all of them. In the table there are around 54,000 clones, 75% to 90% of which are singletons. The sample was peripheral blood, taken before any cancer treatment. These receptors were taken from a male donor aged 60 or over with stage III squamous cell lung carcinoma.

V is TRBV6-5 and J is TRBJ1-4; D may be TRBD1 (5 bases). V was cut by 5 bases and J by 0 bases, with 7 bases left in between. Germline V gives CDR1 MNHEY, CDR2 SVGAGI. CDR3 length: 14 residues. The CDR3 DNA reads TGTGCCAGCAGTGGGACGGCAACTAATGAAAAACTGTTTTTT. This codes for CASSGTATNEKLFF.

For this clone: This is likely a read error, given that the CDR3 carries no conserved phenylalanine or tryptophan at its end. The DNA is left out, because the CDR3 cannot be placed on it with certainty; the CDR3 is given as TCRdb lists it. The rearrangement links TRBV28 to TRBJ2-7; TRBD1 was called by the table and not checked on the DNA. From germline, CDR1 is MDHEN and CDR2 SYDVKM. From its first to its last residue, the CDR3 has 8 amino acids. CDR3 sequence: CASSYDRG.

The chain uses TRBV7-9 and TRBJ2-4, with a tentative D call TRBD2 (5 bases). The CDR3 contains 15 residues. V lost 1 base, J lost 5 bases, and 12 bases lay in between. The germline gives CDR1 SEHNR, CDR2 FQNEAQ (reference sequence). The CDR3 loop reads CASSLGSGSQNIQYF. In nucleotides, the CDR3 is TGTGCCAGCAGCTTAGGCAGCGGTTCCCAAAACATTCAGTACTTC.

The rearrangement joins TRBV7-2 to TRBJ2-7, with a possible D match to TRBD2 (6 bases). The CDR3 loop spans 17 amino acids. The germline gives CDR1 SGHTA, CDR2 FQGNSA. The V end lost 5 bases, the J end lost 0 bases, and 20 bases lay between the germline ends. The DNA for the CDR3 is TGTGCCAGCAGCCCTGGAGGATGGGACTGGAGCTCCTACGAGCAGTACTTC. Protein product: CASSPGGWDWSSYEQYF. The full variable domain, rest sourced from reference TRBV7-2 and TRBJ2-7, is GAGVSQSPSNKVTEKGKDVELRCDPISGHTALYWYRQSLGQGLEFLIYFQGNSAPDKSGLPSDRFSAERTGGSVSTLTIQRTQQEDSAVYLCASSPGGWDWSSYEQYFGPGTRLTVT.

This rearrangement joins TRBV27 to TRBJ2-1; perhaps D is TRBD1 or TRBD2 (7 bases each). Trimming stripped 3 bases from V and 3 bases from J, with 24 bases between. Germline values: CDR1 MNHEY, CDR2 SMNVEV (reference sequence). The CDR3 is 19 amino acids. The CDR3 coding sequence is TGTGCCAGCAGTTTTTTGCGACAGGGAGGGCTAGCAGTCTACAATGAGCAGTTCTTC. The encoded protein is CASSFLRQGGLAVYNEQFF.

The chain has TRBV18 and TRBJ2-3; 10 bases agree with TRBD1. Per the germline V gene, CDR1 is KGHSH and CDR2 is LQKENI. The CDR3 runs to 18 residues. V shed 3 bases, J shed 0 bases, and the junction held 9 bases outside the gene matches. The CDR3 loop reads CASSPLGTGDPSTDTQYF. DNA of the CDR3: TGTGCCAGCTCACCTTTGGGGACAGGGGACCCTAGCACAGATACGCAGTATTTT. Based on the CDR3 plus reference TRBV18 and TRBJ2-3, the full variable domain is NAGVMQNPRHLVRRRGQEARLRCSPMKGHSHVYWYRQLPEEGLKFMVYLQKENIIDESGMPKERFSAEFPKEGPSILRIQQVVRGDSAAYFCASSPLGTGDPSTDTQYFGPGTRLTVL.

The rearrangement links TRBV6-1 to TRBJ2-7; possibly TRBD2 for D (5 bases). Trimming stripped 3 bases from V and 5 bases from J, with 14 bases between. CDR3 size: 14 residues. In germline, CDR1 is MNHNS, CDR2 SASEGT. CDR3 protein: CASSDWAVEDEQYF. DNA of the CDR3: TGTGCCAGCAGTGATTGGGCTGTGGAGGACGAGCAGTACTTC.

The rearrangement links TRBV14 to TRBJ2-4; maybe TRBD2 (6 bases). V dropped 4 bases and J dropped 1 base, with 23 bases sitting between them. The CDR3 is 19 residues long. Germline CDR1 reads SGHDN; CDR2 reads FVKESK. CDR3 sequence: CASSLVSPFPAGAKNIQYF. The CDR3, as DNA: TGTGCCAGCAGCCTAGTTTCGCCGTTCCCGGCGGGGGCCAAAAACATTCAGTACTTC.

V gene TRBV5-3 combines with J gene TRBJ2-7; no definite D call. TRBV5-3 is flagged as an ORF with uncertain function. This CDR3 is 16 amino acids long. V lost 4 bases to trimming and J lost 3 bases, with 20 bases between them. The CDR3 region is CARSHVPRTPIYEQYF. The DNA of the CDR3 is TGTGCCAGAAGCCATGTACCACGAACTCCCATCTACGAGCAGTACTTC.

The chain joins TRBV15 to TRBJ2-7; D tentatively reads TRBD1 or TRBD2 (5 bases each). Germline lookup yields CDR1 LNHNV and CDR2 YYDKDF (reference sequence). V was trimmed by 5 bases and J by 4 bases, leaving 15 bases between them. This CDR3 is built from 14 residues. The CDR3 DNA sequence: TGTGCCACCAGCCCCCGGACGGGGCCATACGAGCAGTACTTC. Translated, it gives CATSPRTGPYEQYF. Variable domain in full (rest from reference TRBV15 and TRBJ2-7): DAMVIQNPRYQVTQFGKPVTLSCSQTLNHNVMYWYQQKSSQAPKLLFHYYDKDFNNEADTPDNFQSRRPNTSFCFLDIRSPGLGDTAMYLCATSPRTGPYEQYFGPGTRLTVT.

The CDR3 region is CASSLGQGHSNQPQHF. The CDR3 bases are TGTGCCAGCAGCTTAGGACAGGGGCATAGCAATCAGCCCCAGCATTTT. The chain uses TRBV7-2 and TRBJ1-5; 8 bases are shared with TRBD1. Trimming at V came to 1 base and at J to 0 bases, leaving 2 bases not matched to a gene. Germline V lookup: CDR1 SGHTA, CDR2 FQGNSA. The CDR3 loop spans 16 amino acids.

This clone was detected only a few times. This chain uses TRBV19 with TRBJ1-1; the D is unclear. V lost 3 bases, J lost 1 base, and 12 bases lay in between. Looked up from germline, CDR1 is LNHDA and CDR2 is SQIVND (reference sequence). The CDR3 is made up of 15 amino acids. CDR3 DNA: TGTGCCAGTAGTATCCGTGGAGGGAGGAACACTGAAGCTTTCTTT. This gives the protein CASSIRGGRNTEAFF.

The chain's CDR3 is CASSSPGQVAKNIQYF. DNA for the CDR3: TGTGCCAGCAGCTCACCCGGACAGGTAGCCAAAAACATTCAGTACTTC. V and J are TRBV5-6 and TRBJ2-4; TRBD1 agrees at 7 bases. Per germline, CDR1 SGHDT and CDR2 YYEEEE. J was trimmed by 0 bases and V by 3 bases; bases with no gene match: 6. This CDR3 has 16 amino acids. The variable domain in full, with the rest retrieved from reference TRBV5-6 and TRBJ2-4, is DAGVTQSPTHLIKTRGQQVTLRCSPKSGHDTVSWYQQALGQGPQFIFQYYEEEERQRGNFPDRFSGHQFPNYSSELNVNALLLGDSALYLCASSSPGQVAKNIQYFGAGTRLSVL.

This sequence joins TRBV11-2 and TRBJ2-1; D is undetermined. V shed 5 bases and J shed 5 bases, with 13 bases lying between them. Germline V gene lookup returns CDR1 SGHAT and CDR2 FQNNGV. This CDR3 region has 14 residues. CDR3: CASSPNLAHNEQFF. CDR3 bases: TGTGCCAGCAGCCCTAATTTGGCACACAATGAGCAGTTCTTC.

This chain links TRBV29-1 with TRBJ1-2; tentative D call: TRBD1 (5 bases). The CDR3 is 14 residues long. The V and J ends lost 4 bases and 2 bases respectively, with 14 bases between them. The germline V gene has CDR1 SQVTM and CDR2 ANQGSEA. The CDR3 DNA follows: TGCAGCGTTGGTGGGTCGGCAGGGAACTATGGCTACACCTTC. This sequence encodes CSVGGSAGNYGYTF.

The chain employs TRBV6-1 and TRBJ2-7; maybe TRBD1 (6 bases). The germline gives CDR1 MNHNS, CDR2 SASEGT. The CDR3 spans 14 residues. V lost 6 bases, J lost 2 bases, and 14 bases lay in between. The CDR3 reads CASSFQGPPYEQYF. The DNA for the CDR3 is TGTGCCAGCAGCTTTCAGGGGCCCCCCTACGAGCAGTACTTC.

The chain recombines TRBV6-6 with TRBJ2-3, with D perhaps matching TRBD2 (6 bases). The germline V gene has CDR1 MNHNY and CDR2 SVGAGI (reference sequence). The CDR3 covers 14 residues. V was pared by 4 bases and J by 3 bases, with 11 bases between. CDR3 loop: CASSFGTPTDTQYF. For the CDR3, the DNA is TGTGCCAGCAGTTTCGGGACTCCAACAGATACGCAGTATTTT.

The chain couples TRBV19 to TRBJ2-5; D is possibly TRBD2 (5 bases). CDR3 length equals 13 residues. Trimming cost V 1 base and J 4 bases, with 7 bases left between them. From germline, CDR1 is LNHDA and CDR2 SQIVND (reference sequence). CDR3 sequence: CASSIGTLETQYF. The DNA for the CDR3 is TGTGCCAGTAGTATAGGGACTCTAGAGACCCAGTACTTC.

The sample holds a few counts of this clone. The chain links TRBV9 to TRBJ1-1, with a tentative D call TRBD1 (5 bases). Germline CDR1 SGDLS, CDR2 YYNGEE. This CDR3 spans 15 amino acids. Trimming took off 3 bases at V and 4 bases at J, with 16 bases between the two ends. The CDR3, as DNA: TGTGCCAGCAGCGCCCTGGGGGGTGGGGCCACTGAAGCTTTCTTT. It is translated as CASSALGGGATEAFF.

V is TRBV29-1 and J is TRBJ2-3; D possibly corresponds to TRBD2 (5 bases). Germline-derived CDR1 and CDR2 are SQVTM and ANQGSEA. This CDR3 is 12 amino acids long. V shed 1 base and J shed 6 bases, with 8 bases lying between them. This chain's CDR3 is CSVEAGIDTQYF. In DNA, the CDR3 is TGCAGCGTTGAAGCGGGAATCGATACGCAGTATTTT.